These 5 T cell receptor beta chains came from one sample sequenced in a study of shared clonotypes between healthy human individuals. The repertoire was sequenced with immunoSEQ multiplex PCR; TCRdb's copy has only in-frame clones and lacks some. The sample holds over a million clones; around 78% are singletons and the top ten take under 0.65%. Sequenced sample: memory CD4+ T cells from PBMCs. Stated subset: CD45RA-negative fraction. These receptors were taken from a man between 18 and 29 years old in good health. Some clones in this sample may be carry-over from other donors' samples.

The chain carries TRBV2 and TRBJ2-3; 11 bases fit TRBD2. Looked up from germline, CDR1 is SNHLY and CDR2 is FYNNEI. The CDR3 is 18 amino acids. With 6 bases clipped from V and 3 bases from J, the junction kept 14 bases outside the gene matches. CDR3 nucleotide sequence: TGTGCCAGCAGCCCACGTAGCGGGAGGGCCTCGAGAACAGATACGCAGTATTTT. Protein: CASSPRSGRASRTDTQYF.

The chain combines TRBV4-1 with TRBJ1-6; a weak D match, TRBD1 (6 bases). Trimming pared 1 base from V and 7 bases from J, leaving 14 bases between. This CDR3 has 16 amino acids. Germline V lookup: CDR1 MGHRA, CDR2 YSYEKL. CDR3 sequence: CASSQVVGQMNSPLHF. In nucleotides, the CDR3 is TGCGCCAGCAGCCAAGTGGTAGGACAGATGAATTCACCCCTCCACTTT.

The chain couples TRBV9 to TRBJ2-2; 9 bases align to TRBD1. From germline, CDR1 is SGDLS and CDR2 YYNGEE. The CDR3 extends over 15 amino acids. V lost 3 bases, J lost 6 bases, and 6 bases stayed unmatched. CDR3 sequence: CASSGRTGVAGELFF. DNA of the CDR3: TGTGCCAGCAGCGGGCGGACAGGGGTGGCCGGGGAGCTGTTTTTT. The complete variable domain, with remaining parts taken from reference TRBV9 and TRBJ2-2, reads DSGVTQTPKHLITATGQRVTLRCSPRSGDLSVYWYQQSLDQGLQFLIQYYNGEERAKGNILERFSAQQFPDLHSELNLSSLELGDSALYFCASSGRTGVAGELFFGEGSRLTVL.

The chain uses TRBV6-1 and TRBJ1-2, with D possibly being TRBD1 (5 bases). The CDR3 is made up of 15 amino acids. The germline V and J ends were trimmed by 5 bases and 1 base, with 14 bases remaining between them. The V gene's germline CDR1 is MNHNS and CDR2 SASEGT. The CDR3 reads CASSPRGYLNYGYTF. The DNA for the CDR3 is TGTGCCAGCAGTCCCCGGGGCTACCTTAACTATGGCTACACCTTC.

The chain is built from TRBV6-8 and TRBJ2-7, with D hard to call. This CDR3 spans 15 amino acids. Per the germline V gene, CDR1 is MNHGY and CDR2 is SAAAGT. Trimming pared 3 bases from V and 1 base from J, leaving 13 bases between. The CDR3 DNA sequence: TGTGCCAGCAGTTATCGATGGGGAAAATCCTACGAGCAGTACTTC. As protein: CASSYRWGKSYEQYF.